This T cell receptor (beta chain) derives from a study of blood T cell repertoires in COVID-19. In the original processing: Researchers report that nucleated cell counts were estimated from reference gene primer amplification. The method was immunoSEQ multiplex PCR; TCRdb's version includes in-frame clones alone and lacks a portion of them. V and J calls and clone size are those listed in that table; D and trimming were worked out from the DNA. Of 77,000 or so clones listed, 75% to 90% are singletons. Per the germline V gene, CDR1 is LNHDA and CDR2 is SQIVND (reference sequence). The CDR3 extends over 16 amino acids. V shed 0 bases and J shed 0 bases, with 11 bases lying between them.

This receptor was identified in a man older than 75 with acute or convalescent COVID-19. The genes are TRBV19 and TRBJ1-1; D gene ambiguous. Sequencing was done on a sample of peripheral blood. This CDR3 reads CASSIDFRRLNTEAFF. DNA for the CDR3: TGTGCCAGTAGTATAGATTTCAGGCGATTGAACACTGAAGCTTTCTTT. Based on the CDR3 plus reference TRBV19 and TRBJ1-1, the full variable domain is DGGITQSPKYLFRKEGQNVTLSCEQNLNHDAMYWYRQDPGQGLRLIYYSQIVNDFQKGDIAEGYSVSREKKESFPLTVTSAQKNPTAFYLCASSIDFRRLNTEAFFGQGTRLTVV.